These 21 T cell receptor beta chains were sequenced from one sample in a study of blood T cell repertoires in COVID-19. The data were produced by immunoSEQ multiplex PCR, yet TCRdb's version contains in-frame clones alone and is incomplete. There are 210,000 or so clones in the sample; approximately 88% occur only once, and approximately 3.5% lies in the top ten. Sequencing was done on a sample of PBMCs or T cells enriched from blood (not recorded which). The receptors were sampled from a woman aged 25 to 39 who had been exposed to COVID-19.

This chain links TRBV7-9 with TRBJ1-2; tentative D call: TRBD1 (5 bases). This CDR3 is 14 amino acids long. V was pared by 6 bases and J by 4 bases, with 15 bases between. Per germline, CDR1 SEHNR and CDR2 FQNEAQ (reference sequence). This chain's CDR3 is CASSPHGGSYGYTF. The CDR3 nucleotides read TGTGCCAGCAGTCCCCATGGGGGGTCCTATGGCTACACCTTC.

The chain has TRBV20-1 and TRBJ1-2; no clear D. The germline V and J ends were trimmed by 3 bases and 0 bases, with 8 bases remaining between them. The CDR3 contains 13 residues. CDR1 and CDR2 from the germline V gene are DFQATT and SNEGSKA (reference sequence). CDR3 bases: TGCAGTGCTAGTTTGACTACTAACTATGGCTACACCTTC. Its protein is CSASLTTNYGYTF.

This clone was observed once. The rearrangement uses TRBV19 and TRBJ2-3; 9 bases line up with TRBD2. Germline V lookup: CDR1 LNHDA, CDR2 SQIVND (reference sequence). The CDR3 covers 13 residues. J lost 10 bases, V lost 3 bases, and 5 bases had no gene match. CDR3 bases: TGTGCCAGTAGTATGGCTAGCGGGAACGCGCAGTATTTT. It specifies CASSMASGNAQYF. Filled out from reference TRBV19 and TRBJ2-3, the complete variable domain reads DGGITQSPKYLFRKEGQNVTLSCEQNLNHDAMYWYRQDPGQGLRLIYYSQIVNDFQKGDIAEGYSVSREKKESFPLTVTSAQKNPTAFYLCASSMASGNAQYFGPGTRLTVL.

This clone has just one count. V gene TRBV5-6 combines with J gene TRBJ2-2; TRBD2 aligns across 9 bases. V lost 2 bases and J lost 6; bases outside the gene matches: 11. The CDR3 sequence is 17 residues long. Per the germline V gene, CDR1 is SGHDT and CDR2 is YYEEEE. CDR3 residues: CASSFGLAGNLAGELFF. CDR3 DNA: TGTGCCAGCAGCTTTGGGCTAGCGGGAAATTTGGCCGGGGAGCTGTTTTTT.

The chain couples TRBV12-5 to TRBJ2-7; 8 positions match TRBD2. After removal of 0 bases from V and 2 bases from J, the junction contained 3 bases not matched to a gene. This CDR3 contains 15 residues. Germline lookup yields CDR1 LGHNT and CDR2 FRNRAP. The CDR3 sequence: CASGLVREGAYEQYF. CDR3 DNA: TGTGCTAGTGGTTTGGTACGGGAGGGTGCCTACGAGCAGTACTTC.

The chain recombines TRBV2 with TRBJ2-1; the match to TRBD2 covers 10 bases. V trimming: 4 bases; J trimming: 8 bases; junction bases outside the gene matches: 14. Germline V gene data show CDR1 as SNHLY and CDR2 as FYNNEI. This CDR3 contains 17 residues. The CDR3 coding sequence is TGTGCCAGCAGTGGTCGAAGCCTAGCGGGAGTCGGCGATGAGCAGTTCTTC. This sequence encodes CASSGRSLAGVGDEQFF.

V is TRBV7-9 and J is TRBJ2-4; tentatively, D is TRBD1 (5 bases). Germline loops: CDR1 SEHNR, CDR2 FQNEAQ (reference sequence). Trimming left V 3 bases short and J 0 bases short, with 12 bases between. CDR3 size: 16 residues. CDR3 amino acids: CASSLGQGIAKNIQYF. As DNA, the CDR3 is TGTGCCAGCAGCTTGGGTCAGGGCATAGCCAAAAACATTCAGTACTTC.

This sequence joins TRBV4-2 and TRBJ2-7, with 8 bases matching TRBD2. Losses at the gene ends were 4 bases for V and 1 base for J; bases not matched to a gene: 6. Germline V gene data show CDR1 as LGHNA and CDR2 as YNFKEQ. The CDR3 totals 15 residues. DNA of the CDR3: TGTGCCAGCAGCCTAACTAGCGGTTCTTCCTACGAGCAGTACTTC. It is translated as CASSLTSGSSYEQYF.

The table lists this clone with a few counts. CDR3 sequence: CASSQVLEEKLFF. Here the CDR3 DNA reads TGCGCCAGCAGCCAAGTGTTAGAAGAAAAACTGTTTTTT. The genes are TRBV4-1 and TRBJ1-4; D gene ambiguous. The length of the CDR3 is 13 residues. Germline CDR1 and CDR2: MGHRA and YSYEKL. V was shortened by 1 base and J by 8 bases, with 8 bases between the two germline ends.

The chain links TRBV6-5 to TRBJ1-2; 10 bases line up with TRBD1. Germline CDR1 is MNHEY and CDR2 is SVGAGI. The CDR3 runs 13 residues. Germline trimming cut 7 bases from V and 7 bases from J; bases unmatched to any gene: 6. CDR3: CASKRQGAAGYTF. CDR3 DNA sequence: TGTGCCAGCAAACGACAGGGGGCAGCTGGCTACACCTTC.

The chain combines TRBV9 with TRBJ2-3; 7 bases are shared with TRBD2. Trimming removed 4 bases from V and 1 base from J; junction bases left unmatched: 3. The germline gives CDR1 SGDLS, CDR2 YYNGEE. This CDR3 has 14 amino acids. The CDR3 DNA follows: TGTGCCAGCAGCCCTGCGGGGGGCACAGATACGCAGTATTTT. Its protein product is CASSPAGGTDTQYF. The full variable domain, in which reference TRBV9 and TRBJ2-3 provide the parts outside the CDR3, is DSGVTQTPKHLITATGQRVTLRCSPRSGDLSVYWYQQSLDQGLQFLIQYYNGEERAKGNILERFSAQQFPDLHSELNLSSLELGDSALYFCASSPAGGTDTQYFGPGTRLTVL.

V and J are TRBV24-1 and TRBJ1-4, with D possibly matching TRBD1 (6 bases). The CDR3 is 16 residues long. Deletions cut 3 bases from V and 7 bases from J, with 17 bases between. Germline V gene lookup returns CDR1 KGHDR and CDR2 SFDVKD. The CDR3: CATSDPGTPGGEKLFF. CDR3 coding DNA: TGTGCCACCAGTGATCCCGGGACACCCGGCGGTGAAAAACTGTTTTTT.

CDR3 loop: CASSSGHYEQYF. CDR3 DNA: TGTGCCAGCAGCTCGGGACACTACGAGCAGTACTTC. The V gene is TRBV11-1, the J gene TRBJ2-7; a weak D match, TRBD1 (6 bases). The germline V and J ends were trimmed by 4 bases and 3 bases, with 7 bases remaining between them. Germline V gene lookup returns CDR1 SGHAT and CDR2 FQDESV (reference sequence). The CDR3 is 12 amino acids.

J is TRBJ2-7 and V is TRBV10-2; TRBD1 might be the D (6 bases). The V and J ends lost 2 bases and 0 bases respectively, with 8 bases between them. The CDR3 contains 14 residues. CDR1 is WSHSY and CDR2 is SAAADI in the germline V gene. The CDR3 sequence: CASSESRGSYEQYF. CDR3 in DNA: TGCGCCAGCAGTGAGAGCAGGGGCTCCTACGAGCAGTACTTC.

The V call is TRBV9, the J call TRBJ1-1; 7 bases fit TRBD1. Trimming cost V 0 bases and J 6 bases; bases outside gene matches: 8. The CDR3 is 15 amino acids. Germline lookup yields CDR1 SGDLS and CDR2 YYNGEE. The CDR3 is CASSVDEGGFAEAFF. The CDR3 DNA reads as TGTGCCAGCAGCGTAGACGAAGGGGGCTTTGCTGAAGCTTTCTTT. Based on the CDR3 plus reference TRBV9 and TRBJ1-1, the full variable domain is DSGVTQTPKHLITATGQRVTLRCSPRSGDLSVYWYQQSLDQGLQFLIQYYNGEERAKGNILERFSAQQFPDLHSELNLSSLELGDSALYFCASSVDEGGFAEAFFGQGTRLTVV.

The J gene is TRBJ2-5, the V gene TRBV11-3; 8 nucleotides line up with TRBD1. CDR1 SGHNT and CDR2 YENEEA come from the germline V gene. The junction had 11 bases not matched to a gene; V was cut back by 5 bases and J by 6 bases. CDR3 length: 15 residues. The CDR3 protein is CASSLGTGVTKTQYF. The DNA of the CDR3 is TGTGCCAGCAGCCTAGGGACAGGAGTGACAAAGACCCAGTACTTC.

The chain joins TRBV27 to TRBJ1-6; maybe TRBD1 (6 bases). The CDR3 is 17 amino acids. The germline gives CDR1 MNHEY, CDR2 SMNVEV (reference sequence). V was clipped by 6 bases and J by 7 bases, with 22 bases between them. The CDR3 DNA reads as TGTGCCAGCAGGCGCACCACCACAGGGATTTCGAATTCACCCCTCCACTTT. This sequence encodes CASRRTTTGISNSPLHF.

The chain links TRBV28 to TRBJ2-1, with 7 positions matching TRBD1. This CDR3 region has 13 residues. J was trimmed by 7 bases and V by 9 bases; bases with no gene match: 9. Germline-derived CDR1 and CDR2 are MDHEN and SYDVKM. The CDR3 sequence: CASLNRGWNEQFF. The CDR3 DNA is TGTGCCAGTTTAAACAGGGGATGGAATGAGCAGTTCTTC.

The chain recombines TRBV30 with TRBJ2-2; tentative D call: TRBD2 (6 bases). Trimming took 2 bases from V and 6 from J, leaving 7 bases between them. Germline V gene data show CDR1 as GTSNPN and CDR2 as SVGIG (reference sequence). The CDR3 has 12 amino acids. The CDR3 loop reads CAWSTSPGELFF. CDR3 sequence (DNA): TGTGCCTGGAGTACTAGCCCCGGGGAGCTGTTTTTT.

This clone appeared once. This chain links TRBV4-2 with TRBJ2-7; 13 bases fit TRBD2. V was clipped by 1 base and J by 1 base; unmatched bases: 7. CDR3 length: 18 residues. Germline CDR1 LGHNA, CDR2 YNFKEQ. This CDR3 reads CASSQVRTSGRQSYEQYF. In DNA form, the CDR3 reads TGTGCCAGCAGCCAAGTGAGGACTAGCGGGAGACAATCCTACGAGCAGTACTTC.

The chain has TRBV10-3 and TRBJ1-1, with 7 bases matching TRBD1. The V gene's germline CDR1 is ENHRY and CDR2 SYGVKD. V was pared by 8 bases and J by 1 base, with 1 base of the junction left unmatched. The CDR3 totals 12 residues. CDR3 in DNA: TGTGCCATCGGACAGGCGAACACTGAAGCTTTCTTT. Translated: CAIGQANTEAFF.